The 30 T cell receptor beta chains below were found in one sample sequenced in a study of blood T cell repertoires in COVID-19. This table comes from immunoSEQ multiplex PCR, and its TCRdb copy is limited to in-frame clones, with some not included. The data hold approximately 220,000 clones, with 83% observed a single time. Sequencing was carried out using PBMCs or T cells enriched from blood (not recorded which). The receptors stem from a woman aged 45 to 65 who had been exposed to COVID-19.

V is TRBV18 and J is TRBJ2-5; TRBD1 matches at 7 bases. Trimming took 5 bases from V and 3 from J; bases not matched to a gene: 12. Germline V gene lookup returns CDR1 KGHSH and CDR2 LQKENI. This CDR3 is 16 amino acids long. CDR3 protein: CASSTTGQHHEETQYF. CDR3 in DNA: TGTGCCAGCTCAACAACGGGACAGCACCATGAAGAGACCCAGTACTTC.

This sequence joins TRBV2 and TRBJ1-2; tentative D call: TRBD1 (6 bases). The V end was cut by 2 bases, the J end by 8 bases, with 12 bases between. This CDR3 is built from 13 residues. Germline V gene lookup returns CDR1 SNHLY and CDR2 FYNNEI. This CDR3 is CASSEQGRGGYTF. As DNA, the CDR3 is TGTGCCAGCAGTGAACAGGGGAGAGGAGGCTACACCTTC.

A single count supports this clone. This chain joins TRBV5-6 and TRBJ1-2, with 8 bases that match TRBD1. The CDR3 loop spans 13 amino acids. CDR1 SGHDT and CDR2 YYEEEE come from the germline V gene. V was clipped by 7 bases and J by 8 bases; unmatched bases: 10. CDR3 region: CASVLTGEGGYTF. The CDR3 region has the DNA TGTGCCAGCGTCCTGACAGGGGAAGGAGGCTACACCTTC.

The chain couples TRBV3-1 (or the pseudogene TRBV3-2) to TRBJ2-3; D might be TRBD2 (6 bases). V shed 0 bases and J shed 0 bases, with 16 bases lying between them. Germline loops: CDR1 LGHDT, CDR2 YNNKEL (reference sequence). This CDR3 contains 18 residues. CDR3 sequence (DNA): TGTGCCAGCAGCCAAGATAGGGCGGGGCCGGCGAGCACAGATACGCAGTATTTT. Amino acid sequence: CASSQDRAGPASTDTQYF.

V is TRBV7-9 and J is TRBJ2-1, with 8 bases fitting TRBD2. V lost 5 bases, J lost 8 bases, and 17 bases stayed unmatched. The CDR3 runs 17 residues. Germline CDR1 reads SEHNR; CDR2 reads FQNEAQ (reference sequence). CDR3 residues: CASSGTGGTKVGYEQFF. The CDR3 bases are TGTGCCAGCAGCGGCACGGGGGGGACTAAAGTTGGTTATGAGCAGTTCTTC.

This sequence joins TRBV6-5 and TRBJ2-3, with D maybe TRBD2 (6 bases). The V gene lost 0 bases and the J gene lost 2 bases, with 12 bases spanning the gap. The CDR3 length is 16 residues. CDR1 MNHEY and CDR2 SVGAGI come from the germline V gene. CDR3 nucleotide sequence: TGTGCCAGCAGTTACTCCCGGGACTTGATCACAGATACGCAGTATTTT. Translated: CASSYSRDLITDTQYF.

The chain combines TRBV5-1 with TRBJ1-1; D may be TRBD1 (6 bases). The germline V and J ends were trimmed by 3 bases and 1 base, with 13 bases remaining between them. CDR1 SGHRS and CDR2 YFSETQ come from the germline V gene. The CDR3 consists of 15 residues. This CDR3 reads CASSSPDRTNTEAFF. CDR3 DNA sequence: TGCGCCAGCAGCTCACCCGACAGGACGAACACTGAAGCTTTCTTT.

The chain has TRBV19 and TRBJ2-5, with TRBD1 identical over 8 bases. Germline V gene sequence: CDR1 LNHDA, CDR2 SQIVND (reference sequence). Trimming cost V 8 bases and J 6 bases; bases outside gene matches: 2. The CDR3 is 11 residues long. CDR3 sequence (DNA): TGTGCCAGTGGACAGGGAAAGACCCAGTACTTC. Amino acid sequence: CASGQGKTQYF.

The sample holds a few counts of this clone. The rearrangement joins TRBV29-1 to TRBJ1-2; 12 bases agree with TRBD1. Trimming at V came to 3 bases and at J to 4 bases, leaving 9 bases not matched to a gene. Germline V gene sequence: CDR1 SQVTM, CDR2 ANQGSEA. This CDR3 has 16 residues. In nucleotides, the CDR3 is TGCAGCGTTGACGGGACAGGGGGCGCCGGTGGCTATGGCTACACCTTC. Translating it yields CSVDGTGGAGGYGYTF. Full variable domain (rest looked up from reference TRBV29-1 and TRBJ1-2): SAVISQKPSRDICQRGTSLTIQCQVDSQVTMMFWYRQQPGQSLTLIATANQGSEATYESGFVIDKFPISRPNLTFSTLTVSNMSPEDSSIYLCSVDGTGGAGGYGYTFGSGTRLTVV.

CDR3 DNA sequence: TGTGCCAGCAGGTACAGGGGGGGGGAAGCTTTCTTT. Translating gives CASRYRGGEAFF. This chain links TRBV27 with TRBJ1-1; 8 bases are a match to TRBD1. Trimming at V came to 6 bases and at J to 8 bases, leaving 5 bases not matched to a gene. Germline V gene sequence: CDR1 MNHEY, CDR2 SMNVEV (reference sequence). The CDR3 extends over 12 amino acids.

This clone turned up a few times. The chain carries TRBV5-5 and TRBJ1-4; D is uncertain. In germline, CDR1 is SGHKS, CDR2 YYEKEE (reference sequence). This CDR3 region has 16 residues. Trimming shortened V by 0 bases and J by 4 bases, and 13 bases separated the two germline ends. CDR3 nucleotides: TGTGCCAGCAGCTTGGGTCCACACGGGAATAATGAAAAACTGTTTTTT. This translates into CASSLGPHGNNEKLFF.

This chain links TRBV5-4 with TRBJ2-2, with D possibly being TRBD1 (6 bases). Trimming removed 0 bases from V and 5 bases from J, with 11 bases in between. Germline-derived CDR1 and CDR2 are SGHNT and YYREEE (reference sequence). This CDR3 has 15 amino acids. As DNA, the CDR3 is TGTGCCAGCAGCTTGGAGGGGGTAGGGACCGGGGAGCTGTTTTTT. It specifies CASSLEGVGTGELFF.

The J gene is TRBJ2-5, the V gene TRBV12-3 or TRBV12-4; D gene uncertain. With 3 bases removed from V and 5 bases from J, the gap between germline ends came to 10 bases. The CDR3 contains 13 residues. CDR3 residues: CASSFRVTETQYF. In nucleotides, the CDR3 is TGTGCCAGCAGTTTCCGGGTCACGGAGACCCAGTACTTC.

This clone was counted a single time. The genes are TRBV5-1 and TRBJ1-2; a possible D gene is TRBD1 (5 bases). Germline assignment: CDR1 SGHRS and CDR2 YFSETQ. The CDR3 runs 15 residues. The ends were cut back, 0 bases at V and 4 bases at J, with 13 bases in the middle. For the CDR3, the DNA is TGCGCCAGCAGCTTGGAAGGAGGGGAAGCCTATGGCTACACCTTC. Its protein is CASSLEGGEAYGYTF.

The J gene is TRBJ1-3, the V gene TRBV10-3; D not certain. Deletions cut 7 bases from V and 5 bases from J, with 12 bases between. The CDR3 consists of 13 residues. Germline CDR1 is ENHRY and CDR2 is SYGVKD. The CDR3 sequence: CAINPGSRNTIYF. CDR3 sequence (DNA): TGTGCCATCAACCCAGGATCGAGAAACACCATATATTTT.

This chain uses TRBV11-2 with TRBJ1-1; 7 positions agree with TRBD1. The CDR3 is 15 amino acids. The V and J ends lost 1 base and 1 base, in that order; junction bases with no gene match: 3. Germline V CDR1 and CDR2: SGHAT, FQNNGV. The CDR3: CASSLAEGANTEAFF. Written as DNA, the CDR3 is TGTGCCAGCAGCTTAGCGGAGGGGGCGAACACTGAAGCTTTCTTT.

The CDR3 region is CASKKDGANSEAFF. Written as DNA, the CDR3 is TGTGCCAGCAAGAAGGATGGGGCCAACTCTGAAGCTTTCTTT. The V gene is TRBV2, the J gene TRBJ1-1; perhaps TRBD1 as D (5 bases). CDR3 size: 14 residues. V lost 7 bases and J lost 6, with 18 bases in between. Germline V gene sequence: CDR1 SNHLY, CDR2 FYNNEI.

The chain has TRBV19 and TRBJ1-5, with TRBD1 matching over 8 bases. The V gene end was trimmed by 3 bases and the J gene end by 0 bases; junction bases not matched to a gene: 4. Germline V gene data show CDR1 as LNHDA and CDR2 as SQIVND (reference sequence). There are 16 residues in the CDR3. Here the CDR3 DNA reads TGTGCCAGTAGTATGACAGGGGTCTATAGCAATCAGCCCCAGCATTTT. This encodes CASSMTGVYSNQPQHF.

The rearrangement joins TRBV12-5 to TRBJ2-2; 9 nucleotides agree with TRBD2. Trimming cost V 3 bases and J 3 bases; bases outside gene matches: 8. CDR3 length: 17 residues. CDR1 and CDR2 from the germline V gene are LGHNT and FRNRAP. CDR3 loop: CASGFDMGTSHTGELFF. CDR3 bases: TGTGCTAGTGGTTTTGATATGGGGACTAGCCACACCGGGGAGCTGTTTTTT.

The CDR3 DNA sequence: TGTGCCAGTAGGGTGAGGACTAGCGGGGGGGCGTGGAACGAGCTGTTTTTT. It encodes CASRVRTSGGAWNELFF. The chain links TRBV19 to TRBJ2-2, with 15 bases fitting TRBD2. J gave up 11 bases and V 6 bases, and 13 bases lay outside the gene matches. CDR3 length equals 17 residues. CDR1 is LNHDA and CDR2 is SQIVND in the germline V gene (reference sequence).

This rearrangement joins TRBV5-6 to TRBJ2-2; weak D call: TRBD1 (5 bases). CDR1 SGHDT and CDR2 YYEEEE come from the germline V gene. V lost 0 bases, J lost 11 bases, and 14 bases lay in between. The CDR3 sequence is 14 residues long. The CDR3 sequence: CASSLGSYRPELFF. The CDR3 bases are TGTGCCAGCAGCTTGGGGTCATACAGGCCCGAGCTGTTTTTT.

CDR3: CASSPNRADPNEKLFF. The CDR3 DNA reads TGTGCCAGCTCACCAAACAGAGCGGACCCAAATGAAAAACTGTTTTTT. The chain couples TRBV18 to TRBJ1-4; D gene uncertain. V lost 2 bases and J lost 5, with 15 bases in between. The CDR3 loop spans 16 amino acids. Germline-derived CDR1 and CDR2 are KGHSH and LQKENI.

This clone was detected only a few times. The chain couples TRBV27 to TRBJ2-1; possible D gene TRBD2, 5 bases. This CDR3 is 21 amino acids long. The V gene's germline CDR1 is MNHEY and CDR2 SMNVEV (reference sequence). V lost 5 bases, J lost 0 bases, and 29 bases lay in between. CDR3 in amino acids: CASSNLPTGVHLWSSYNEQFF. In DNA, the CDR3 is TGTGCCAGCAGTAACCTCCCGACCGGGGTCCATTTATGGAGCTCCTACAATGAGCAGTTCTTC.

The CDR3 loop reads CASSLEQVTGELFF. The CDR3 region has the DNA TGTGCCAGCAGCTTAGAACAGGTCACCGGGGAGCTGTTTTTT. The chain links TRBV7-9 to TRBJ2-2, with D perhaps TRBD1 (5 bases). Trimming shortened V by 1 base and J by 4 bases, and 7 bases separated the two germline ends. Germline values: CDR1 SEHNR, CDR2 FQNEAQ (reference sequence). The CDR3 contains 14 residues.

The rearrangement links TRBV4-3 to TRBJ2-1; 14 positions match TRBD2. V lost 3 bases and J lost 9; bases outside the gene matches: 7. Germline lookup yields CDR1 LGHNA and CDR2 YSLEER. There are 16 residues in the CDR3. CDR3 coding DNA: TGCGCCAGCAGCCAGGACGGGACTAGCGGGAGCGGTGAGCAGTTCTTC. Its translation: CASSQDGTSGSGEQFF.

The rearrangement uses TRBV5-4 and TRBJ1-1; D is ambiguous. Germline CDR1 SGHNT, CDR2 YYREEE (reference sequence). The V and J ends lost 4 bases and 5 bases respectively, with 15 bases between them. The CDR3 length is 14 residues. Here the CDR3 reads CASSLAGGGTEAFF. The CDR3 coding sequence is TGTGCCAGCAGCCTAGCTGGAGGTGGAACTGAAGCTTTCTTT.

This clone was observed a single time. The CDR3 region has the DNA TGTGCCACCAGTGAGGCCGGGACAGGGGCTGGTGGCTACACCTTC. Its protein is CATSEAGTGAGGYTF. J is TRBJ1-2 and V is TRBV24-1; TRBD1 agrees at 10 bases. Germline values: CDR1 KGHDR, CDR2 SFDVKD. The CDR3 extends over 15 amino acids. The V and J ends lost 4 bases and 7 bases, in that order; junction bases with no gene match: 8.

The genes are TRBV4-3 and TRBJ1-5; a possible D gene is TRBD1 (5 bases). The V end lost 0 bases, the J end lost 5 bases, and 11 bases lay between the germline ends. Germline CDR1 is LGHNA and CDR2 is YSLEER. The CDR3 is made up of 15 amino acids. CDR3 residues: CASSQDWTSDQPQHF. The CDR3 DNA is TGCGCCAGCAGCCAAGATTGGACAAGCGATCAGCCCCAGCATTTT.

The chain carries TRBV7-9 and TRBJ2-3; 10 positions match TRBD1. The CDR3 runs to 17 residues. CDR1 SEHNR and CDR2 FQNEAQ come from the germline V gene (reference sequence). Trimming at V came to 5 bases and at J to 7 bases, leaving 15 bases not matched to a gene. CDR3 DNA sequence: TGTGCCAGCAGCCGTGAACGCCCCGGACAGGGGGTCTATACGCAGTATTTT. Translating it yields CASSRERPGQGVYTQYF.

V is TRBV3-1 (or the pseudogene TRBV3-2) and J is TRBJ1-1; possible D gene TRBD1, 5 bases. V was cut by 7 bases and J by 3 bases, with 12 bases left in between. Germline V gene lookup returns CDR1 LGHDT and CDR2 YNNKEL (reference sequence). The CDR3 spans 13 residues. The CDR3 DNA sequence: TGTGCCAGCACCCTGGGGGGGGACACTGAAGCTTTCTTT. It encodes CASTLGGDTEAFF.